Below are 5 T cell receptor beta chains sequenced from a single sample in a study of T cells in localized non-small cell lung cancer. The method was immunoSEQ multiplex PCR; TCRdb's version includes in-frame clones alone and lacks a portion of them. The table has roughly 25,000 clones, about 88% seen once. The specimen comprised peripheral blood, sampled before any cancer treatment. The origin of the receptors is a female donor older than 55 with stage II squamous cell lung carcinoma.

The gene calls are TRBV28 and TRBJ2-7, with 8 bases that match TRBD1. CDR1 MDHEN and CDR2 SYDVKM come from the germline V gene. CDR3 length: 14 residues. With V trimmed by 6 bases and J by 0 bases, 4 bases remained unmatched. This CDR3 is CASRGQGSSYEQYF. The CDR3 nucleotides are TGTGCCAGCAGAGGACAGGGCAGCTCCTACGAGCAGTACTTC.

The chain links TRBV7-9 to TRBJ2-3; D gene unclear. Germline V gives CDR1 SEHNR, CDR2 FQNEAQ (reference sequence). V lost 5 bases, J lost 2 bases, and 5 bases lay in between. CDR3 length equals 12 residues. The CDR3 loop reads CASSRDTDTQYF. The CDR3 nucleotides are TGTGCCAGCAGCCGCGACACAGATACGCAGTATTTT.

J is TRBJ1-2 and V is TRBV7-6; the D gene is possibly TRBD1 (5 bases). Trimming removed 5 bases from V and 4 bases from J, with 11 bases in between. The CDR3 totals 13 residues. In germline, CDR1 is SGHVS, CDR2 FNYEAQ. In nucleotides, the CDR3 is TGTGCCAGCAGCCCCGGGGGGGGCTATGGCTACACCTTC. Protein product: CASSPGGGYGYTF.

The chain couples TRBV18 to TRBJ2-7; TRBD1 matches 7 bases. V lost 3 bases, J lost 2 bases, and 7 bases stayed unmatched. Germline V gene lookup returns CDR1 KGHSH and CDR2 LQKENI. CDR3 length: 15 residues. The CDR3 region has the DNA TGTGCCAGCTCACCGGCGACAGGGATGCCCTACGAGCAGTACTTC. The encoded protein is CASSPATGMPYEQYF.

The chain employs TRBV7-8 and TRBJ1-1; D is unresolved. The germline V gene has CDR1 SGHVS and CDR2 FQNEAQ. The CDR3 extends over 15 amino acids. The V and J ends lost 5 bases and 0 bases respectively, with 13 bases between them. Written as DNA, the CDR3 is TGTGCCAGCAGCCCCCTGAGGCTGATGAACACTGAAGCTTTCTTT. The encoded protein is CASSPLRLMNTEAFF. The whole variable domain, remainder taken from reference TRBV7-8 and TRBJ1-1, is GAGVSQSPRYKVAKRGQDVALRCDPISGHVSLFWYQQALGQGPEFLTYFQNEAQLDKSGLPSDRFFAERPEGSVSTLKIQRTQQEDSAVYLCASSPLRLMNTEAFFGQGTRLTVV.